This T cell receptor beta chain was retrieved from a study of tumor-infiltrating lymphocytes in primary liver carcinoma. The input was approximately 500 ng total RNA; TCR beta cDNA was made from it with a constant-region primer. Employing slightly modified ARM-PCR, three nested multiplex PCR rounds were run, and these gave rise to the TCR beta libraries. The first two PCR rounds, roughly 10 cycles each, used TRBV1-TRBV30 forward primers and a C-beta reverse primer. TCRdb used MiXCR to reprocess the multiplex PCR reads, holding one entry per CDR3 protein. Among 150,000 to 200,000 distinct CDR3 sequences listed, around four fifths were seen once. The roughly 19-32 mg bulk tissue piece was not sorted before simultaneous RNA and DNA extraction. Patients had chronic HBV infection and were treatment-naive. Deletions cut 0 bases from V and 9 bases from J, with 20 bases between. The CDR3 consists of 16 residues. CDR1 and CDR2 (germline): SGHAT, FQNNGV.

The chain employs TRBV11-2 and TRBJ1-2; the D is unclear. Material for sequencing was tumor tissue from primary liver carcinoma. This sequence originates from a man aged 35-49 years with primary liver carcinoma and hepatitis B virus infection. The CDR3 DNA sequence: TGTGCCAGCAGCTTAGACTCGTTAGCCTATTCTCAAAGCTACACCTTC. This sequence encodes CASSLDSLAYSQSYTF.